This T cell receptor beta chain was captured in a study of naive and memory T cell subsets. This CDR3 has 16 residues. Germline V lookup: CDR1 MNHEY, CDR2 SMNVEV (reference sequence). This clonotype was counted a few times. The germline gene is not matched at one end of the junction; a read error may be the cause. Four PCR rounds used nested alpha and beta constant region primers plus the SP2 primer. TCRdb fed the UMI-ligation and nested PCR reads into MiXCR, producing one record per CDR3 protein. The sample consists of approximately 2,000 distinct CDR3 sequences, about 4% of them appearing once. As to treatment: skin biopsy from saline-injected control site (resident skin T cells). Reverse transcription used DNase-treated unsorted total RNA, aiming for roughly 1 to 1000 ng. The library had UMIs added by 3' ligation of an oligonucleotide to TCR cDNA. Resident skin T cells were sampled by biopsying skin sites injected with saline.

The clonotype originates from an adult in good health. The sequencing used skin, collected from a saline injection site in the skin. The chain combines TRBV27 with TRBJ1-2, with D hard to call. CDR3 sequence reads: CASSFGRRAQYYGDTF. The CDR3 DNA reads TGTGCCAGCAGTTTTGGTCGGAGGGCCCAGTACTATGGCGACACCTTC.